This entry lists 31 T cell receptor beta chains sequenced from one sample in a study of response to subunit inactivated influenza vaccine (dated by TCRdb to between 2017 and 2018). Library generation was performed with RT-PCR. The data were produced on an Illumina HiSeq 2500. In TCRdb, the public reads were trimmed at Q25 with fastp and aligned with MiXCR, with productive beta chains retained. CDR3 protein duplicates are merged, each entry listing the most common genes and DNA. Counted in this sample were more than 500,000 distinct CDR3 sequences; approximately 10% of them appeared once. The ten largest clonotypes hold roughly 11% of the sample. This same sample was also taken into another study, of T cells expressing NK-cell markers. As the second publication notes: TCR beta cDNA libraries were prepared using 5'RACE template switching, which introduced a universal primer site and unique molecular identifiers.

The material was PBMCs from blood, obtained on the day of vaccination. These receptors were taken from a middle-aged man who received an inactivated influenza vaccine. Donor details come from another sample of the same person, matched by shared clones.

This clonotype showed up just once. The J gene is TRBJ2-1, the V gene TRBV21-1; the D segment call TRBD1 is taken from the table without a DNA check. TRBV21-1 is described as a pseudogene. CDR3 length: 13 amino acids. CDR3 DNA: TGTGCCACCCAGGGGAACCACTACAATGAGCAGTTCTTC. This encodes CATQGNHYNEQFF.

This clonotype has only a few counts. The chain couples TRBV5-1 to TRBJ1-1; tentatively, D is TRBD1 (6 bases). Trimming stripped 2 bases from V and 2 bases from J, with 19 bases between. Germline values: CDR1 SGHRS, CDR2 YFSETQ. The CDR3 has 17 residues. The CDR3 DNA sequence: TGCGCCAGCAGCTTACGTCAGAAACAGGGAAAAAACACTGAAGCTTTCTTT. This codes for CASSLRQKQGKNTEAFF.

In its sample, this clonotype was seen a few times. The rearrangement joins TRBV29-1 to TRBJ2-5; 12 bases align to TRBD1. The CDR3 contains 16 residues. Germline-derived CDR1 and CDR2 are SQVTM and ANQGSEA. V trimming: 0 bases; J trimming: 5 bases; junction bases outside the gene matches: 7. The CDR3 coding sequence is TGCAGCGTTGAAGAGGAGTGGGACAGGGGGCCTGAGACCCAGTACTTC. Amino acid sequence: CSVEEEWDRGPETQYF.

V gene TRBV10-3 combines with J gene TRBJ1-1; possible D gene TRBD1, 6 bases. Trimming removed 10 bases at V and 1 base at J, with 16 bases between. CDR3 length: 14 amino acids. Germline-derived CDR1 and CDR2 are ENHRY and SYGVKD. The CDR3 nucleotides are TGTGCCACTACCGGGACAACGAAGAACACTGAAGCTTTCTTT. Translation gives CATTGTTKNTEAFF.

This clonotype turned up a few times. This chain connects TRBV28 to TRBJ2-7, with no clear D. CDR1 is MDHEN, CDR2 SYDVKM, per germline. The V gene lost 3 bases and the J gene lost 0 bases, with 12 bases spanning the gap. The CDR3 covers 15 residues. The CDR3 DNA reads as TGTGCCAGCAGTTTTTACACCTCGAGCTCCTACGAGCAGTACTTC. Translation: CASSFYTSSSYEQYF.

This clonotype has only a few counts. The rearrangement joins TRBV20-1 to TRBJ2-3; D is undetermined. This CDR3 region has 13 residues. CDR1 is DFQATT and CDR2 is SNEGSKA in the germline V gene (reference sequence). V was pared by 0 bases and J by 4 bases, with 8 bases between. The CDR3 nucleotides read TGCAGTGCTAGAGACCGGCACGCAGATACGCAGTATTTT. It yields the protein CSARDRHADTQYF.

This clonotype occurred a few times. The chain uses TRBV3-1 and TRBJ2-5; 10 positions match TRBD2. The V and J ends lost 0 bases and 4 bases, in that order; junction bases with no gene match: 8. The CDR3 totals 17 residues. In germline, CDR1 is LGHDT, CDR2 YNNKEL (reference sequence). The CDR3 nucleotides read TGTGCCAGCAGCCAAGATGAGGCTAGCGGGAGCCCAGAGACCCAGTACTTC. This translates into CASSQDEASGSPETQYF.

The V call is TRBV28, the J call TRBJ2-2, with TRBD1 as a possible D gene (6 bases). Trimming pared 9 bases from V and 7 bases from J, leaving 18 bases between. CDR3 size: 14 residues. Germline assignment: CDR1 MDHEN and CDR2 SYDVKM. The CDR3 DNA follows: TGTGCCAGTTCGCCACCACAGGGTCACGGGGAGCTGTTTTTT. This gives the protein CASSPPQGHGELFF.

This clonotype was counted a few times. J is TRBJ1-2 and V is TRBV3-1; TRBD1 might be the D (5 bases). CDR1 LGHDT and CDR2 YNNKEL come from the germline V gene (reference sequence). V was pared by 4 bases and J by 3 bases, with 6 bases between. The CDR3 spans 12 residues. CDR3 sequence reads: CASSPGHYGYTF. The DNA of the CDR3 is TGTGCCAGCAGCCCGGGACACTATGGCTACACCTTC.

The V call is TRBV3-1, the J call TRBJ2-5; D is possibly TRBD2 (5 bases). This CDR3 comprises 13 residues. Germline V lookup: CDR1 LGHDT, CDR2 YNNKEL (reference sequence). Trimming removed 4 bases at V and 2 bases at J, with 8 bases between. CDR3 sequence (DNA): TGTGCCAGCAGCCCGGGAATTCAAGAGACCCAGTACTTC. Residues: CASSPGIQETQYF.

The chain combines TRBV11-2 with TRBJ2-3, with a possible D match to TRBD2 (5 bases). Germline V gene sequence: CDR1 SGHAT, CDR2 FQNNGV. The ends were cut back, 4 bases at V and 1 base at J, with 15 bases in the middle. The CDR3 covers 16 residues. The CDR3 DNA reads TGTGCCAGCAGCTACCGAGGGCGGGTAGGCACAGATACGCAGTATTTT. This codes for CASSYRGRVGTDTQYF.

This clonotype was found a few times. The chain links TRBV20-1 to TRBJ2-5; D is unresolved. Germline CDR1 DFQATT, CDR2 SNEGSKA (reference sequence). CDR3 size: 13 residues. Trimming stripped 3 bases from V and 2 bases from J, with 10 bases between. CDR3 in amino acids: CSASGRRQETQYF. In DNA form, the CDR3 reads TGCAGTGCTAGTGGCAGACGACAAGAGACCCAGTACTTC.

In its sample, this clonotype was seen a few times. V and J are TRBV7-2 and TRBJ2-7, with a possible D match to TRBD1 (6 bases). The CDR3 contains 15 residues. CDR1 and CDR2 from the germline V gene are SGHTA and FQGNSA. The ends were cut back, 1 base at V and 0 bases at J, with 10 bases in the middle. For the CDR3, the DNA is TGTGCCAGCAGCTTAGTTTCAGGGGCCTCCTACGAGCAGTACTTC. Its translation: CASSLVSGASYEQYF.

V is TRBV12-3 or TRBV12-4 and J is TRBJ2-5; a weak D match, TRBD1 (6 bases). With 6 bases removed from V and 5 bases from J, the gap between germline ends came to 16 bases. This CDR3 spans 14 amino acids. The CDR3 coding sequence is TGTGCCAGCAGCGCACAGGGCCGGGTGGAGACCCAGTACTTC. Translation: CASSAQGRVETQYF.

At least ten counts were recorded for this clonotype. The V call is TRBV6-4, the J call TRBJ2-1; no reliable D call. Germline V gene data show CDR1 as MRHNA and CDR2 as SNTAGT. CDR3 size: 15 residues. The ends were cut back, 5 bases at V and 0 bases at J, with 11 bases in the middle. The CDR3 region has the DNA TGTGCCAGCAGTAGGAGCGAGAGCTCCTACAATGAGCAGTTCTTC. It encodes CASSRSESSYNEQFF.

The J gene is TRBJ2-6, the V gene TRBV5-5; D gene unclear. V gave up 1 base and J gave up 0 bases, with 5 bases separating them. This CDR3 comprises 15 residues. Germline CDR1 and CDR2: SGHKS and YYEKEE (reference sequence). The CDR3 DNA follows: TGTGCCAGCAGCTTGCCGTCCTCTGGGGCCAACGTCCTGACTTTC. As protein: CASSLPSSGANVLTF. Full variable domain (missing parts from reference TRBV5-5 and TRBJ2-6): DAGVTQSPTHLIKTRGQQVTLRCSPISGHKSVSWYQQVLGQGPQFIFQYYEKEERGRGNFPDRFSARQFPNYSSELNVNALLLGDSALYLCASSLPSSGANVLTFGAGSRLTVL.

The chain uses TRBV5-1 and TRBJ2-2, with D possibly being TRBD1 (5 bases). Germline CDR1 reads SGHRS; CDR2 reads YFSETQ. This CDR3 has 14 residues. V was clipped by 5 bases and J by 8 bases, with 16 bases between them. The CDR3 sequence: CASRVDIGAGELFF. The CDR3 region has the DNA TGCGCCAGCAGAGTGGACATCGGAGCAGGGGAGCTGTTTTTT.

The sample holds many counts of this clonotype. The rearrangement links TRBV29-1 to TRBJ2-4; 7 bases fit TRBD1. The V segment lost 4 bases and the J segment 7 bases; nucleotides outside the gene matches: 7. CDR1 and CDR2 (germline): SQVTM, ANQGSEA. The CDR3 runs to 13 residues. The DNA for the CDR3 is TGCAGCGTTGGGGGACAGACAAATAACATTCAGTACTTC. Residues: CSVGGQTNNIQYF.

This clonotype has only a few counts. This rearrangement joins TRBV3-1 to TRBJ2-3, with D possibly matching TRBD2 (6 bases). The length of the CDR3 is 15 residues. The V gene's germline CDR1 is LGHDT and CDR2 YNNKEL (reference sequence). Trimming removed 6 bases at V and 4 bases at J, with 17 bases between. CDR3 sequence reads: CASSLSIGTADTQYF. CDR3 DNA: TGTGCCAGCAGTCTCTCGATCGGGACTGCAGATACGCAGTATTTT.

This clonotype came up a few times. The chain couples TRBV10-3 to TRBJ2-5; 9 bases match TRBD2. The CDR3 runs 15 residues. V lost 4 bases, J lost 2 bases, and 5 bases stayed unmatched. Germline CDR1 ENHRY, CDR2 SYGVKD. The CDR3 region is CAISGRGGTQETQYF. Here the CDR3 DNA reads TGTGCCATCAGTGGGCGGGGGGGGACACAAGAGACCCAGTACTTC.

The rearrangement uses TRBV10-3 and TRBJ2-1, with D possibly being TRBD1 (6 bases). This CDR3 is 11 amino acids long. Germline-derived CDR1 and CDR2 are ENHRY and SYGVKD. V lost 10 bases and J lost 6, with 10 bases in between. CDR3 coding DNA: TGTGCCACCGAGGACAGCAATGAGCAGTTCTTC. Amino acids: CATEDSNEQFF.

This clonotype was observed a handful of times. The V gene is TRBV10-3, the J gene TRBJ2-3; D not certain. CDR3 length: 12 amino acids. With 6 bases removed from V and 5 bases from J, the gap between germline ends came to 9 bases. Germline CDR1 is ENHRY and CDR2 is SYGVKD. The CDR3 DNA reads as TGTGCCATCAGGGAGCCGGAAGATACGCAGTATTTT. Amino acids: CAIREPEDTQYF.

V gene TRBV12-3 or TRBV12-4 combines with J gene TRBJ2-7; D is undetermined. The CDR3 covers 12 residues. The ends were cut back, 6 bases at V and 4 bases at J, with 10 bases in the middle. CDR3 sequence reads: CASSNDLYEQYF. CDR3 DNA sequence: TGTGCCAGCAGCAACGACCTTTACGAGCAGTACTTC.

The CDR3 region is CASSSVPVIVGGPWLQFF. The CDR3 bases are TGTGCCAGCAGCTCTGTCCCGGTAATCGTGGGGGGGCCGTGGTTGCAGTTCTTC. The chain couples TRBV11-2 to TRBJ2-1; D is possibly TRBD2 (7 bases). V was trimmed by 4 bases and J by 12 bases, leaving 31 bases between them. CDR3 length: 18 residues. The germline V gene has CDR1 SGHAT and CDR2 FQNNGV.

In its sample, this clonotype was seen a few times. The chain joins TRBV14 to TRBJ2-1; TRBD2 is a possible D gene (6 bases). The germline CDR1 and CDR2 sequences are SGHDN and FVKESK. This CDR3 region has 16 residues. The V end was cut by 1 base, the J end by 3 bases, with 13 bases between. As DNA, the CDR3 is TGTGCCAGCAGCCAAGTTAAGGGACTTAACTACAATGAGCAGTTCTTC. It yields the protein CASSQVKGLNYNEQFF.

The table lists this clonotype with a few counts. The chain has TRBV6-2 or TRBV6-3 and TRBJ2-3; 12 nucleotides line up with TRBD2. The CDR3 length is 15 residues. From germline, CDR1 is MNHEY and CDR2 SVGEGT. With 6 bases clipped from V and 5 bases from J, the junction kept 6 bases outside the gene matches. The CDR3 region has the DNA TGTGCCAGCAGCAGACTAGCGGGAGCCATAGATACGCAGTATTTT. Protein sequence: CASSRLAGAIDTQYF.

CDR3 coding DNA: TGTGCCAGCAGCGTAGGGTTCCTGGGGACTGAAGCTTTCTTT. It yields the protein CASSVGFLGTEAFF. V and J are TRBV9 and TRBJ1-1; no firm D call. Trimming removed 0 bases from V and 5 bases from J, with 11 bases in between. The CDR3 totals 14 residues. Germline assignment: CDR1 SGDLS and CDR2 YYNGEE.

This chain uses TRBV4-2 with TRBJ1-4, with D possibly TRBD1 on 6 matching bases. V lost 0 bases, J lost 6 bases, and 20 bases lay in between. Germline V lookup: CDR1 LGHNA, CDR2 YNFKEQ. The CDR3 has 18 residues. The CDR3 DNA reads TGTGCCAGCAGCCAAGATGGGAGCAGGGGCGCTGCGGATGAAAAACTGTTTTTT. Protein: CASSQDGSRGAADEKLFF.

The table lists this clonotype with a few counts. The V and J genes are TRBV20-1 and TRBJ2-2; D is unclear. The CDR3 runs to 14 residues. The germline V and J ends were trimmed by 1 base and 1 base, with 7 bases remaining between them. Looked up from germline, CDR1 is DFQATT and CDR2 is SNEGSKA (reference sequence). Written as DNA, the CDR3 is TGCAGTGCTAGAGTATTGGGGAACACCGGGGAGCTGTTTTTT. Translating gives CSARVLGNTGELFF.

This clonotype came up a few times. V and J are TRBV19 and TRBJ2-5, with 8 bases matching TRBD2. Germline V gene data show CDR1 as LNHDA and CDR2 as SQIVND (reference sequence). This CDR3 spans 15 amino acids. Losses at the gene ends were 3 bases for V and 4 bases for J; bases not matched to a gene: 7. CDR3 in DNA: TGTGCCAGTAGTATTGCGGGTCTAGCGGGAGAGACCCAGTACTTC. Protein: CASSIAGLAGETQYF.

The J gene is TRBJ2-3, the V gene TRBV7-7; no definite D call. Trimming took off 1 base at V and 1 base at J, with 9 bases between the two ends. The CDR3 is 15 residues long. Per germline, CDR1 SSHAT and CDR2 FNYEAQ (reference sequence). The CDR3 spells CASSLGSSRTDTQYF. The CDR3 DNA is TGTGCCAGCAGCTTAGGTTCCAGCCGCACAGATACGCAGTATTTT.